This T cell receptor beta chain was recovered during a study of blood T cell repertoires in COVID-19. The germline CDR1 and CDR2 sequences are SSHAT and FNYEAQ (reference sequence). Trimming stripped 9 bases from V and 2 bases from J, with 16 bases between. The CDR3 runs 15 residues. Clones were sequenced by immunoSEQ multiplex PCR, and TCRdb holds only the in-frame ones, with some missing. Of some 76,000 clones in the sample, about four fifths were seen once. Sequenced: peripheral blood. This TCR was sampled from a man aged 50 to 60 with acute or convalescent COVID-19. This sequence joins TRBV7-7 and TRBJ2-2; perhaps TRBD1 as D (6 bases). CDR3 nucleotides: TGTGCCAGTTCCCCCAGGGGCGACAACACCGGGGAGCTGTTTTTT. Amino acids: CASSPRGDNTGELFF.